The rows below give T cell receptor beta chains drawn from one sample of a study of OX40 agonist ivuxolimab in advanced cancers. Data came from immunoSEQ multiplex PCR; TCRdb stores just in-frame clones and leaves some out. The sample includes about 60,000 clones, roughly nine tenths of them seen just once. This material consisted of CD4+ or CD8+ T cells sorted from blood, taken in a trial of the OX40 agonist ivuxolimab. The receptors were sampled from an adult with an advanced solid tumor such as melanoma, head and neck, liver or kidney cancer. The CDR3 runs from the conserved cysteine through the conserved F or W. A D gene is named only where the DNA matches it firmly. Expanded clones are given a class, and other clones once, few, many or no size at all.

j_gene,abundance,d_gene,v_gene,CDR3aa
.,.,.,TRBV19,CASSIGIIYEQYF
TRBJ2-2,few,TRBD2,TRBV19,CASRKREVRAGELFF
TRBJ2-7,.,.,TRBV5-1,CASKEAYEQYF
TRBJ2-7,.,TRBD2,TRBV5-1,CASSPRPSGYYEQYF
TRBJ2-1,.,.,TRBV11-3,CASSLVSEQFF
TRBJ2-7,.,TRBD2,TRBV28,CASTNSKAGGPYEQYF
TRBJ1-1,.,.,TRBV19,CASSLEPPRTEAFF
TRBJ2-1,.,TRBD2,TRBV7-2,CASSSYTSGMDNEQFF
TRBJ1-2,.,TRBD1,TRBV7-9,CASSFRDRGHFTF
TRBJ2-7,.,.,TRBV10-3,CAISESGALREQYF
TRBJ2-2,.,TRBD1,TRBV10-1,CATRDRVDTGELFF
TRBJ2-2,.,TRBD1,TRBV19,CASSNRGNTGELFF
TRBJ2-3,.,.,TRBV5-1,CASSLAWGDGSDTQYF
TRBJ2-3,.,TRBD1,TRBV7-3,CASSLGPRGHSDTQYF
TRBJ2-1,.,TRBD2,TRBV28,CASSLTGLAGSLGAYNEQFF
TRBJ2-5,.,TRBD2,TRBV19,CASSAPGTRLETQYF
TRBJ1-5,.,.,TRBV6-1,CASKDTGSGGAQHF
.,.,.,TRBV10-3,CAISESNEQYF
TRBJ2-7,.,TRBD2,TRBV28,CASSPALAGSEQYF
TRBJ2-2,.,.,TRBV7-8,CASSKQGRYTGELFF
TRBJ2-3,.,TRBD2,TRBV19,CASTSRAAGPTDTQYF
TRBJ2-3,.,TRBD2,TRBV28,CASSLTSGREYTQYF
TRBJ1-1,.,.,TRBV28,CASLVGGGRTEAFF
TRBJ2-6,once,.,TRBV7-2,CASSFEGSGANVLTF
TRBJ1-5,.,.,TRBV6-5,CASVRQLNQPQHF
TRBJ1-2,.,.,TRBV6-5,CASSLDYGYTF
TRBJ2-2,.,.,TRBV30,CAWRRDGELFF
TRBJ1-4,.,.,TRBV18,CASSPVQGNEKLFF
TRBJ1-5,few,TRBD1,TRBV2,CASSGPGQGNQPQHF
TRBJ2-7,few,TRBD1,TRBV10-3,CAINSQGALYEQYF
TRBJ2-5,once,TRBD2,TRBV28,CASSSQGLAGGETQYF
TRBJ2-6,.,TRBD1,TRBV19,CATRDRGSGANVLTF
TRBJ1-2,.,.,TRBV6-5,CASSYEGSYGYTF
TRBJ2-7,few,.,TRBV4-1,CASSQWGRADSYEQYF
TRBJ2-5,.,TRBD2,TRBV2,CASKGLAGETQYF
TRBJ2-4,.,TRBD2,TRBV4-3,CASSQDGLAGGATKNIQYF